This T cell receptor (beta chain) was obtained from a study of metastatic and nonmetastatic thyroid tumors. Study in general: Comparison of repertoires was carried out across blood and tumor or nodule tissue from malignant and benign thyroid patients. The study's findings and limits: Significantly higher TCR beta diversity was reportedly seen in malignant thyroid tumors than benign nodules, in blood and tumor.

The germline gives CDR1 SGHKS, CDR2 YYEKEE (reference sequence). CDR3 length: 16 amino acids. Trimming removed 0 bases at V and 2 bases at J, with 14 bases between. Study processing details: Between-group CDR3 differences, defined by clinicopathological status, yielded a distant-metastasis classifier for papillary thyroid cancer. Using MiXCR, TCRdb re-called clones from the PCR reads. These V and J calls originate from TCRdb's pipeline instead of the authors' own analysis. In the table there are some 19,000 clones, 15% of which are singletons. Thyroid surgery took place with no prior treatment in any patient. There are many counts of this clone. Its antigen remains unknown.

Sequenced material: blood. The chain employs TRBV5-5 and TRBJ2-5; perhaps D is TRBD1 or TRBD2 (6 bases each). The sequence was obtained from a female donor with papillary thyroid cancer or a benign thyroid nodule (not recorded which). Some clones in this sample may be carry-over from other donors' samples. The CDR3, as DNA: TGTGCCAGCAGCTTGGCCCTGGGGGGCAGTCAAGAGACCCAGTACTTC. Translation: CASSLALGGSQETQYF. Combining the CDR3 with reference TRBV5-5 and TRBJ2-5 gives the whole variable domain DAGVTQSPTHLIKTRGQQVTLRCSPISGHKSVSWYQQVLGQGPQFIFQYYEKEERGRGNFPDRFSARQFPNYSSELNVNALLLGDSALYLCASSLALGGSQETQYFGPGTRLLVL.